This record concerns one T cell receptor beta chain sequence. Its antigen remains unknown. The table came from immunoSEQ multiplex PCR; TCRdb's copy has only in-frame clones and leaves some out. The profile shows roughly 41,000 clones, around nine tenths of them singletons. The data are from a study of OX40 agonist ivuxolimab in advanced cancers. Study at large: Patients were treated with intravenous ivuxolimab, dosed at 0.01 to 10 mg/kg and infused every 2 weeks. With a range of roughly 23 to 90, age averaged roughly 60 years, and more than 75% were male. Whole-study results and caveats: CD8+ T cells averaged more expanded clones than CD4+.

The CDR3 loop spans 15 amino acids. Trimming left V 3 bases short and J 0 bases short, with 10 bases between. Germline V gene data show CDR1 as LNHNV and CDR2 as YYDKDF (reference sequence). V usage is TRBV15 and J usage is TRBJ2-3; D is perhaps TRBD1 or TRBD2 (6 bases each). The receptor was isolated from an adult with an advanced solid tumor such as melanoma, head and neck, liver or kidney cancer. The sequencing used CD4+ or CD8+ T cells sorted from blood, collected in a trial of the OX40 agonist ivuxolimab. CDR3 sequence reads: CATSRGGSSTDTQYF. The CDR3 DNA is TGTGCCACCAGCAGGGGGGGCTCTAGCACAGATACGCAGTATTTT. Together with reference TRBV15 and TRBJ2-3, the CDR3 gives the full variable domain: DAMVIQNPRYQVTQFGKPVTLSCSQTLNHNVMYWYQQKSSQAPKLLFHYYDKDFNNEADTPDNFQSRRPNTSFCFLDIRSPGLGDTAMYLCATSRGGSSTDTQYFGPGTRLTVL.